These 6 T cell receptor beta chains were all obtained from the same sample, sequenced in a study of T cells in localized non-small cell lung cancer. Profiling relied on immunoSEQ multiplex PCR, and the TCRdb table lists in-frame clones only, not all of them. The table records 15,000 to 20,000 clones, approximately 80% of them present only once. Sequenced here: peripheral blood, sampled before any cancer treatment. Source of these receptors: a male donor aged 60 or older with stage I lung adenocarcinoma.

The genes are TRBV5-1 and TRBJ1-2; possibly TRBD1 for D (6 bases). The CDR3 covers 15 residues. With 2 bases removed from V and 0 bases from J, the gap between germline ends came to 11 bases. The germline V gene encodes CDR1 SGHRS and CDR2 YFSETQ. CDR3 protein: CASSFGQNSNYGYTF. In nucleotides, the CDR3 is TGCGCCAGCAGCTTCGGACAGAACTCTAACTATGGCTACACCTTC.

This rearrangement joins TRBV2 to TRBJ2-7, with D unresolved. The CDR3 contains 14 residues. The V gene lost 3 bases and the J gene lost 1 base, with 10 bases spanning the gap. Germline V gene sequence: CDR1 SNHLY, CDR2 FYNNEI. This chain's CDR3 is CASSEGSLSYEQYF. The CDR3 DNA sequence: TGTGCCAGCAGTGAGGGCTCACTTTCCTACGAGCAGTACTTC.

The rearrangement joins TRBV4-3 to TRBJ2-1; TRBD2 matches 9 bases. This CDR3 has 14 amino acids. After removal of 3 bases from V and 7 bases from J, the junction contained 4 bases not matched to a gene. Germline V gives CDR1 LGHNA, CDR2 YSLEER. CDR3 sequence: CASSQEREENEQFF. In nucleotides, the CDR3 is TGCGCCAGCAGCCAGGAGCGGGAGGAAAATGAGCAGTTCTTC.

This clone came up a few times. The chain is built from TRBV27 and TRBJ2-5, with TRBD2 identical over 8 bases. V gave up 4 bases and J gave up 1 base; unmatched junction bases: 8. This CDR3 spans 16 amino acids. Germline lookup yields CDR1 MNHEY and CDR2 SMNVEV (reference sequence). Written as DNA, the CDR3 is TGTGCCAGCAGTTCCCCGAGCGGGGGTGCCCAAGAGACCCAGTACTTC. It specifies CASSSPSGGAQETQYF.

The chain couples TRBV29-1 to TRBJ1-5, with a weak D call TRBD1 (5 bases). The germline V gene encodes CDR1 SQVTM and CDR2 ANQGSEA. This CDR3 is built from 12 residues. V lost 4 bases and J lost 4, with 8 bases in between. CDR3 in DNA: TGCAGCGTTGGGGCAGGGAATCAGCCCCAGCATTTT. This gives the protein CSVGAGNQPQHF.

CDR3 DNA sequence: TGTGCCAGCAGTAGTAAGGTGAACACTGAAGCTTTCTTT. It specifies CASSSKVNTEAFF. The chain joins TRBV6-1 to TRBJ1-1; D uncertain. This CDR3 is built from 13 residues. V shed 5 bases and J shed 0 bases, with 7 bases lying between them. Germline CDR1 is MNHNS and CDR2 is SASEGT.